The 27 T cell receptor beta chains in this list originate from one sample, sequenced in a study of blood T cells in healthy people across ages. Primers used in a second PCR of roughly 7 to 12 cycles were a sample-barcoded 5' primer and a J-beta primer mix. TCRdb itself ran the 5' RACE reads through MiXCR, one entry per CDR3 protein. This table holds roughly 1,300,000 distinct CDR3 sequences, approximately 59% found once. Source material: blood. Receptors originate from a man aged 18 to 30 in good health.

The CDR3 protein is CASSQVEQGNQPQHF. CDR3 nucleotide sequence: TGCGCCAGCAGCCAAGTGGAACAGGGAAATCAGCCCCAGCATTTT. The chain is built from TRBV4-1 and TRBJ1-5; D is possibly TRBD1 (6 bases). Looked up from germline, CDR1 is MGHRA and CDR2 is YSYEKL. The germline V and J ends were trimmed by 1 base and 4 bases, with 11 bases remaining between them. CDR3 size: 15 residues.

The genes are TRBV4-3 and TRBJ2-3; 11 positions match TRBD2. V lost 3 bases and J lost 2; bases outside the gene matches: 7. This CDR3 spans 17 amino acids. Per germline, CDR1 LGHNA and CDR2 YSLEER. This chain's CDR3 is CASSHRLAGTYTDTQYF. The CDR3 bases are TGCGCCAGCAGCCATAGACTAGCGGGGACCTACACAGATACGCAGTATTTT.

This clonotype was observed a handful of times. This sequence joins TRBV27 and TRBJ1-2; tentatively, D is TRBD1 (6 bases). V was shortened by 4 bases and J by 4 bases, with 16 bases between the two germline ends. Germline V gives CDR1 MNHEY, CDR2 SMNVEV (reference sequence). The CDR3 is made up of 15 amino acids. The CDR3 bases are TGTGCCAGCAGTTCCCTCGACAGGTTGGGCTATGGCTACACCTTC. As protein: CASSSLDRLGYGYTF.

This clonotype appeared once. The chain is built from TRBV7-6 and TRBJ2-1; 7 positions agree with TRBD1. The CDR3 has 17 amino acids. Germline lookup yields CDR1 SGHVS and CDR2 FNYEAQ. The V gene end was trimmed by 0 bases and the J gene end by 0 bases; junction bases not matched to a gene: 5. CDR3 bases: TGTGCCAGCAGCTTAGCCCGAGGGGGCGGCTCCTACAATGAGCAGTTCTTC. Its protein product is CASSLARGGGSYNEQFF.

This clonotype was picked up a small number of times. This chain connects TRBV28 to TRBJ2-7, with D unresolved. Trimming stripped 7 bases from V and 5 bases from J, with 12 bases between. CDR3 length: 12 amino acids. Germline CDR1 MDHEN, CDR2 SYDVKM. The CDR3 DNA is TGTGCCAGCACCCTCGACCAGCACGAGCAGTACTTC. Amino acids: CASTLDQHEQYF.

This chain joins TRBV6-2 or TRBV6-3 and TRBJ2-7; D ambiguous. This CDR3 comprises 14 residues. Germline V CDR1 and CDR2: MNHEY, SVGEGT. The V end was cut by 5 bases, the J end by 2 bases, with 13 bases between. The CDR3 sequence: CASSPNIRTYEQYF. In nucleotides, the CDR3 is TGTGCCAGCAGTCCAAATATACGCACCTACGAGCAGTACTTC.

The chain is built from TRBV6-2 or TRBV6-3 and TRBJ2-5; a possible D gene is TRBD2 (6 bases). Between the trimmed V and J ends, which lost 7 bases and 4 bases, there was a span of 16 bases. There are 14 residues in the CDR3. CDR1 is MNHEY and CDR2 is SVGEGT in the germline V gene. The DNA of the CDR3 is TGTGCCAGCACCACGTATACAGCGGGAGAGACCCAGTACTTC. Translated, it gives CASTTYTAGETQYF.

The chain employs TRBV3-1 and TRBJ2-6; TRBD2 aligns across 8 bases. The ends lost 2 bases at V and 2 bases at J; junction bases unmatched: 14. The CDR3 is made up of 20 amino acids. Germline V gives CDR1 LGHDT, CDR2 YNNKEL (reference sequence). In nucleotides, the CDR3 is TGTGCCAGCAGCCAATATCGACTAGCGCGAATCTCCACTGGGGCCAACGTCCTGACTTTC. Amino acid sequence: CASSQYRLARISTGANVLTF.

This chain joins TRBV12-3 or TRBV12-4 and TRBJ1-4; D is unclear. The CDR3 has 15 amino acids. The ends were cut back, 2 bases at V and 0 bases at J, with 7 bases in the middle. CDR3 in DNA: TGTGCCAGCAGTTTACAGGTTACAACTAATGAAAAACTGTTTTTT. Protein sequence: CASSLQVTTNEKLFF.

This clonotype was observed a few times. This sequence joins TRBV3-1 and TRBJ2-4; D tentatively fits TRBD1 or TRBD2 (5 bases each). The germline CDR1 and CDR2 sequences are LGHDT and YNNKEL (reference sequence). V was trimmed by 4 bases and J by 5 bases, leaving 12 bases between them. The CDR3 consists of 14 residues. The chain's CDR3 is CASSPDRDQNIQYF. In DNA, the CDR3 is TGTGCCAGCAGCCCGGACCGGGACCAAAACATTCAGTACTTC.

The chain employs TRBV20-1 and TRBJ2-4, with D perhaps matching TRBD1 or TRBD2 (5 bases each). The CDR3 extends over 13 amino acids. The V gene's germline CDR1 is DFQATT and CDR2 SNEGSKA (reference sequence). Trimming took 3 bases from V and 4 from J, leaving 10 bases between them. CDR3 DNA sequence: TGCAGTGCTAGGGGGCCGGGAAAAAACATTCAGTACTTC. This encodes CSARGPGKNIQYF.

The rearrangement links TRBV7-9 to TRBJ2-1, with 8 bases identical to TRBD2. This CDR3 has 18 residues. Losses at the gene ends were 0 bases for V and 10 bases for J; bases not matched to a gene: 17. Germline V gene sequence: CDR1 SEHNR, CDR2 FQNEAQ (reference sequence). Written as DNA, the CDR3 is TGTGCCAGCAGCTTAGCGACCCCGCTAGCGGGTATAGTAAGGGAGCAGTTCTTC. Its translation is CASSLATPLAGIVREQFF. Together with reference TRBV7-9 and TRBJ2-1, the CDR3 gives the full variable domain: DTGVSQNPRHKITKRGQNVTFRCDPISEHNRLYWYRQTLGQGPEFLTYFQNEAQLEKSRLLSDRFSAERPKGSFSTLEIQRTEQGDSAMYLCASSLATPLAGIVREQFFGPGTRLTVL.

This clonotype occurred a few times. The chain uses TRBV29-1 and TRBJ2-7; TRBD2 aligns across 8 bases. Unmatched junction bases numbered 7, after V lost 0 bases and J lost 3 bases. The V gene's germline CDR1 is SQVTM and CDR2 ANQGSEA. The CDR3 extends over 15 amino acids. Here the CDR3 reads CSVEDEGTRGYEQYF. Here the CDR3 DNA reads TGCAGCGTTGAAGATGAAGGGACTAGGGGCTACGAGCAGTACTTC.

The chain employs TRBV4-3 and TRBJ1-6; D unclear. Germline values: CDR1 LGHNA, CDR2 YSLEER. Between the trimmed V and J ends, which lost 3 bases and 10 bases, there was a span of 16 bases. The CDR3 loop spans 15 amino acids. The CDR3 loop reads CASSQAWGFRSPLHF. The CDR3 region has the DNA TGCGCCAGCAGCCAGGCTTGGGGATTTAGGTCACCCCTCCACTTT.

V usage is TRBV10-3 and J usage is TRBJ2-7, with 12 bases matching TRBD2. CDR1 ENHRY and CDR2 SYGVKD come from the germline V gene. The J segment lost 5 bases and the V segment lost 5 bases, leaving 7 bases of the junction unmatched. The CDR3 totals 15 residues. DNA of the CDR3: TGTGCCATCAGTCCGACTAGCGGGGGTACCCACGAGCAGTACTTC. As protein: CAISPTSGGTHEQYF.

This clonotype was observed once. This chain joins TRBV10-3 and TRBJ1-3; no definite D call. The CDR3 contains 14 residues. V was clipped by 3 bases and J by 2 bases, with 8 bases between them. Germline lookup yields CDR1 ENHRY and CDR2 SYGVKD. The CDR3 loop is CAISDGYAGNTIYF. The CDR3, as DNA: TGTGCCATCAGTGACGGTTACGCTGGAAACACCATATATTTT.

This chain connects TRBV20-1 to TRBJ2-7, with a possible D match to TRBD2 (6 bases). The V and J ends lost 6 bases and 2 bases respectively, with 23 bases between them. This CDR3 is 16 amino acids long. Germline V gene lookup returns CDR1 DFQATT and CDR2 SNEGSKA (reference sequence). The DNA for the CDR3 is TGCAGTGCCCTGGGGGGTACGCAGGACCCAACCTACGAGCAGTACTTC. Residues: CSALGGTQDPTYEQYF.

Only one count was recorded for this clonotype. V is TRBV7-6 and J is TRBJ2-7, with D possibly being TRBD1 (6 bases). This CDR3 spans 13 amino acids. Trimming left V 4 bases short and J 6 bases short, with 13 bases between. In germline, CDR1 is SGHVS, CDR2 FNYEAQ. In nucleotides, the CDR3 is TGTGCCAGCAGCTCAACCAGGGGCAGCGAGCAGTACTTC. Translation gives CASSSTRGSEQYF.

This clonotype was detected a few times. This rearrangement joins TRBV12-5 to TRBJ2-2, with TRBD1 identical over 8 bases. This CDR3 has 16 amino acids. Germline CDR1 reads LGHNT; CDR2 reads FRNRAP. The V and J ends lost 7 bases and 1 base, in that order; junction bases with no gene match: 8. The CDR3 DNA reads as TGTGCTAGTGCTCGATCCGGGACAGGGAACACCGGGGAGCTGTTTTTT. Translation gives CASARSGTGNTGELFF.

This chain joins TRBV6-5 and TRBJ1-5, with D tentatively TRBD1 (5 bases). This CDR3 has 14 residues. The V and J ends lost 0 bases and 7 bases respectively, with 10 bases between them. Per germline, CDR1 MNHEY and CDR2 SVGAGI. CDR3: CASSYSGDGQPQHF. The CDR3 coding sequence is TGTGCCAGCAGTTACTCGGGGGACGGACAGCCCCAGCATTTT.

This chain's CDR3 is CSVEDRTRTGFYEQYF. The DNA for the CDR3 is TGCAGCGTTGAAGATCGAACCAGGACAGGGTTCTACGAGCAGTACTTC. The chain links TRBV29-1 to TRBJ2-7, with 8 bases that match TRBD1. Germline V gives CDR1 SQVTM, CDR2 ANQGSEA. The J segment lost 3 bases and the V segment lost 0 bases, leaving 10 bases of the junction unmatched. The CDR3 runs 16 residues.

The chain has TRBV28 and TRBJ1-2; 12 bases align to TRBD1. The germline V gene encodes CDR1 MDHEN and CDR2 SYDVKM. CDR3 length: 16 amino acids. Trimming at V came to 6 bases and at J to 4 bases, leaving 9 bases not matched to a gene. The CDR3 region is CASRLSGTGGPYGYTF. For the CDR3, the DNA is TGTGCCAGCAGACTATCCGGGACAGGGGGCCCCTATGGCTACACCTTC.

The CDR3 region is CSVLAGAIDTQYF. The CDR3 nucleotides read TGCAGCGTACTAGCGGGAGCGATAGATACGCAGTATTTT. The gene calls are TRBV29-1 and TRBJ2-3, with 11 bases fitting TRBD2. J lost 5 bases, V lost 6 bases, and 4 bases had no gene match. Germline-derived CDR1 and CDR2 are SQVTM and ANQGSEA. The CDR3 extends over 13 amino acids.

Here the CDR3 reads CASSQVTASNQPQHF. The CDR3 DNA reads TGCGCCAGCAGCCAAGTGACAGCAAGCAATCAGCCCCAGCATTTT. The chain uses TRBV4-1 and TRBJ1-5; D is possibly TRBD1 (5 bases). Trimming removed 1 base at V and 1 base at J, with 8 bases between. Germline-derived CDR1 and CDR2 are MGHRA and YSYEKL. The CDR3 contains 15 residues.

The chain recombines TRBV27 with TRBJ2-3, with TRBD1 as a possible D gene (6 bases). The CDR3 spans 19 residues. The germline gives CDR1 MNHEY, CDR2 SMNVEV (reference sequence). V was shortened by 3 bases and J by 2 bases, with 24 bases between the two germline ends. In nucleotides, the CDR3 is TGTGCCAGCAGTTTCCCAACAGAAGACAGGCGACCTTCCACAGATACGCAGTATTTT. Translation gives CASSFPTEDRRPSTDTQYF.

DNA of the CDR3: TGTGCCAGCAGCCATACTAGCGGATCCCTTTATGATGAGCAGTTCTTC. Translating it yields CASSHTSGSLYDEQFF. V is TRBV3-1 and J is TRBJ2-1, with 8 nucleotides matching TRBD2. This CDR3 comprises 16 residues. CDR1 and CDR2 from the germline V gene are LGHDT and YNNKEL (reference sequence). V dropped 3 bases and J dropped 8; count of bases not matched to a gene: 12.

The rearrangement joins TRBV20-1 to TRBJ2-1; 11 bases match TRBD2. This CDR3 is built from 14 residues. Trimming at V came to 0 bases and at J to 7 bases, leaving 2 bases not matched to a gene. Germline loops: CDR1 DFQATT, CDR2 SNEGSKA (reference sequence). The CDR3 DNA is TGCAGTGCTAGAGATCCTAGCGGGAGGAATGAGCAGTTCTTC. Translated, it gives CSARDPSGRNEQFF.